The sequence of this TCR beta chain was determined in a study of blood T cells in healthy people across ages. Combining a sample-barcoded 5' primer with a J-beta primer mix, a second PCR ran for roughly 7 to 12 cycles. Tags on each cDNA molecule came from a template-switch adaptor with 12 random nucleotides. Using its own MiXCR run on the 5' RACE reads, TCRdb lists one record per CDR3 protein. The profile shows about 940,000 distinct CDR3 sequences, around 48% of them singletons. There are 13 residues in the CDR3. With 5 bases removed from V and 13 bases from J, the gap between germline ends came to 18 bases. CDR1 is MDHEN and CDR2 is SYDVKM in the germline V gene.

This clonotype originated in a man aged 30 to 39 in good health. The chain is built from TRBV28 and TRBJ2-4; D perhaps matches TRBD2 (6 bases). Sequencing was performed on blood. CDR3 sequence: CASSTGVYNEQYF. CDR3 nucleotide sequence: TGTGCCAGCAGTACGGGGGTTTACAATGAGCAGTACTTC. The complete variable domain, with remaining parts taken from reference TRBV28 and TRBJ2-4, reads DVKVTQSSRYLVKRTGEKVFLECVQDMDHENMFWYRQDPGLGLRLIYFSYDVKMKEKGDIPEGYSVSREKKERFSLILESASTNQTSMYLCASSTGVYNEQYFGAGTRLSVL.